One and the same sample provided the 21 T cell receptor beta chains below, sequenced in a study of neoadjuvant anti-PD-1 for oral cavity cancer. Data came from immunoSEQ multiplex PCR; TCRdb stores just in-frame clones and leaves some out. The repertoire has around 70,000 clones, about 85% of them found once; the top ten carry about 3.7%. Indicated time point: after neoadjuvant nivolumab, at surgical resection. The specimen was PBMCs, collected after nivolumab (anti-PD-1) treatment. The receptors were gathered from a person aged 40 to 85 with oral cavity squamous cell carcinoma.

CDR3 in amino acids: CASSRESNRDTQYF. The CDR3 nucleotides read TGCGCCAGCAGTCGTGAATCTAACCGAGATACGCAGTATTTT. The chain couples TRBV10-1 to TRBJ2-3, with D unclear. This CDR3 is 14 amino acids long. Germline CDR1 reads WNHNN; CDR2 reads SYGVQD (reference sequence). Trimming stripped 5 bases from V and 5 bases from J, with 14 bases between.

This clone was observed once. The V call is TRBV6-5, the J call TRBJ2-3; 12 bases align to TRBD1. The CDR3 contains 15 residues. In germline, CDR1 is MNHEY, CDR2 SVGAGI. Germline trimming cut 5 bases from V and 2 bases from J; bases unmatched to any gene: 2. The CDR3 spells CASSRGQGATDTQYF. In nucleotides, the CDR3 is TGTGCCAGCAGTCGGGGACAGGGGGCCACAGATACGCAGTATTTT.

The gene calls are TRBV5-1 and TRBJ2-3; no reliable D call. Germline CDR1 SGHRS, CDR2 YFSETQ. Trimming took off 1 base at V and 0 bases at J, with 12 bases between the two ends. The CDR3 is 16 residues long. CDR3: CASSLLWTTSTDTQYF. The CDR3 nucleotides are TGCGCCAGCAGCTTGCTGTGGACCACTAGCACAGATACGCAGTATTTT. Complete variable domain (other parts from reference TRBV5-1 and TRBJ2-3): KAGVTQTPRYLIKTRGQQVTLSCSPISGHRSVSWYQQTPGQGLQFLFEYFSETQRNKGNFPGRFSGRQFSNSRSEMNVSTLELGDSALYLCASSLLWTTSTDTQYFGPGTRLTVL.

The V call is TRBV4-1, the J call TRBJ2-5; 7 bases agree with TRBD1. Germline loops: CDR1 MGHRA, CDR2 YSYEKL. The CDR3 is 13 residues long. V lost 5 bases and J lost 2; bases outside the gene matches: 2. The CDR3 here is CASSSQGQETQYF. The DNA for the CDR3 is TGCGCCAGCAGCTCACAGGGGCAAGAGACCCAGTACTTC.

The chain has TRBV10-3 and TRBJ2-1; 8 bases are a match to TRBD2. Germline CDR1 and CDR2: ENHRY and SYGVKD. CDR3 size: 15 residues. Unmatched junction bases numbered 12, after V lost 7 bases and J lost 7 bases. The DNA of the CDR3 is TGTGCCATCATGACGAGCGGGAGAGATTATAATGAGCAGTTCTTC. Translation: CAIMTSGRDYNEQFF.

The rearrangement joins TRBV15 to TRBJ2-2, with 10 nucleotides matching TRBD2. Germline V gives CDR1 LNHNV, CDR2 YYDKDF (reference sequence). The CDR3 covers 15 residues. V shed 7 bases, J shed 1 base, and the junction held 3 bases outside the gene matches. CDR3 DNA: TGTGCCACCAAGTTAGCGGGAGGGAACACCGGGGAGCTGTTTTTT. Encoded protein: CATKLAGGNTGELFF.

The chain combines TRBV9 with TRBJ2-7; 8 bases line up with TRBD1. In germline, CDR1 is SGDLS, CDR2 YYNGEE. The junction had 5 bases not matched to a gene; V was cut back by 0 bases and J by 3 bases. This CDR3 comprises 15 residues. CDR3 sequence: CASSVGTGSNYEQYF. CDR3 coding DNA: TGTGCCAGCAGCGTAGGGACAGGGTCTAACTACGAGCAGTACTTC.

This sequence joins TRBV30 and TRBJ1-5, with D hard to call. In germline, CDR1 is GTSNPN, CDR2 SVGIG (reference sequence). This CDR3 has 13 residues. With 2 bases removed from V and 4 bases from J, the gap between germline ends came to 9 bases. CDR3 residues: CAWSQDLNQPQHF. The CDR3, as DNA: TGTGCCTGGAGTCAGGACCTAAATCAGCCCCAGCATTTT.

The genes are TRBV6-1 and TRBJ2-7; maybe TRBD2 (7 bases). V lost 7 bases and J lost 5, with 18 bases in between. The V gene's germline CDR1 is MNHNS and CDR2 SASEGT. The CDR3 loop spans 14 amino acids. The CDR3 nucleotides are TGTGCCAGCATTAGGGGGAGGGCAGGGGACGAGCAGTACTTC. Protein sequence: CASIRGRAGDEQYF.

The chain links TRBV4-1 to TRBJ1-5; TRBD1 is a possible D gene (6 bases). The CDR3 sequence is 14 residues long. V was clipped by 0 bases and J by 4 bases, with 7 bases between them. Germline-derived CDR1 and CDR2 are MGHRA and YSYEKL. For the CDR3, the DNA is TGCGCCAGCAGCCAAGAAGGGGGGAATCAGCCCCAGCATTTT. Translated, it gives CASSQEGGNQPQHF.

This clone was observed a handful of times. This chain connects TRBV5-1 to TRBJ2-7; 8 bases agree with TRBD2. Trimming removed 0 bases from V and 2 bases from J; junction bases left unmatched: 7. This CDR3 has 16 amino acids. Germline CDR1 is SGHRS and CDR2 is YFSETQ. The CDR3 protein is CASSLALGGRPYEQYF. Here the CDR3 DNA reads TGCGCCAGCAGCTTGGCCCTAGGCGGGAGGCCCTACGAGCAGTACTTC.

The chain combines TRBV14 with TRBJ2-3; D is unclear. The CDR3 sequence is 12 residues long. V shed 8 bases and J shed 2 bases, with 8 bases lying between them. CDR1 and CDR2 (germline): SGHDN, FVKESK. The CDR3 DNA reads TGTGCCAGCTCTCCATTCACAGATACGCAGTATTTT. Protein sequence: CASSPFTDTQYF.

This clone has more than one count but fewer than ten. This chain links TRBV13 with TRBJ1-2; maybe TRBD1 (5 bases). Germline V gives CDR1 PRHDT, CDR2 FYEKMQ (reference sequence). There are 14 residues in the CDR3. V lost 5 bases to trimming and J lost 0 bases, with 10 bases between them. The CDR3 DNA sequence: TGTGCCAGCAGCCGGGCGGGGCCTAACTATGGCTACACCTTC. Amino acids: CASSRAGPNYGYTF.

The chain combines TRBV7-2 with TRBJ2-3; TRBD2 matches at 8 bases. Germline CDR1 reads SGHTA; CDR2 reads FQGNSA. CDR3 length equals 17 residues. V gave up 2 bases and J gave up 0 bases; unmatched junction bases: 7. The CDR3 reads CASSLYGRDISTDTQYF. DNA for the CDR3: TGTGCCAGCAGCTTATACGGGAGGGATATTAGCACAGATACGCAGTATTTT.

V is TRBV30 and J is TRBJ2-5, with no clear D. With 0 bases removed from V and 6 bases from J, the gap between germline ends came to 11 bases. Looked up from germline, CDR1 is GTSNPN and CDR2 is SVGIG (reference sequence). The CDR3 runs 13 residues. CDR3 coding DNA: TGTGCCTGGAGTGTAGAACCCTCCAAGACCCAGTACTTC. Translated: CAWSVEPSKTQYF.

V and J are TRBV30 and TRBJ2-5; D may match TRBD1 or TRBD2 (5 bases each). Germline values: CDR1 GTSNPN, CDR2 SVGIG (reference sequence). The CDR3 length is 13 residues. The V gene lost 4 bases and the J gene lost 5 bases, with 14 bases spanning the gap. The CDR3 spells CAWTTLEGETQYF. The CDR3 DNA sequence: TGTGCCTGGACAACACTAGAGGGGGAGACCCAGTACTTC.

This chain links TRBV18 with TRBJ1-5, with D maybe TRBD1 (5 bases). Trimming removed 6 bases at V and 3 bases at J, with 9 bases between. The CDR3 length is 13 residues. Looked up from germline, CDR1 is KGHSH and CDR2 is LQKENI. The CDR3 here is CASSPGDNQPQHF. CDR3 DNA: TGTGCCAGCTCCCCGGGGGACAATCAGCCCCAGCATTTT.

This rearrangement joins TRBV2 to TRBJ1-2; a possible D gene is TRBD1 (5 bases). Germline lookup yields CDR1 SNHLY and CDR2 FYNNEI. V was clipped by 3 bases and J by 8 bases, with 19 bases between them. This CDR3 region has 15 residues. The CDR3 sequence: CASSETTGWSEGYTF. The CDR3 region has the DNA TGTGCCAGCAGTGAGACAACAGGCTGGTCTGAAGGCTACACCTTC.

This chain uses TRBV11-3 with TRBJ1-3, with D perhaps matching TRBD1 (5 bases). Germline V gene sequence: CDR1 SGHNT, CDR2 YENEEA. There are 15 residues in the CDR3. Trimming removed 1 base at V and 8 bases at J, with 15 bases between. Here the CDR3 reads CASSLGKGEWYTIYF. In DNA, the CDR3 is TGTGCCAGCAGCTTAGGTAAAGGGGAGTGGTACACCATATATTTT.

This chain uses TRBV28 with TRBJ1-5, with no clear D. The CDR3 spans 18 residues. Between the trimmed V and J ends, which lost 2 bases and 0 bases, there was a span of 17 bases. The germline gives CDR1 MDHEN, CDR2 SYDVKM. Written as DNA, the CDR3 is TGTGCCAGCAGTTTAGGTCCTGAAATCTTTAGTAGCAATCAGCCCCAGCATTTT. Translated, it gives CASSLGPEIFSSNQPQHF.

V usage is TRBV19 and J usage is TRBJ2-4; 10 nucleotides align to TRBD2. Germline CDR1 and CDR2: LNHDA and SQIVND (reference sequence). J gave up 6 bases and V 3 bases, and 8 bases lay outside the gene matches. The CDR3 is 16 residues long. The CDR3 nucleotides read TGTGCCAGTAGTATCAGCCCTAGCGGGAGCATAAACATTCAGTACTTC. This translates into CASSISPSGSINIQYF.